The 20 T cell receptor beta chains reported below all come from one sample, sequenced in a study of OX40 agonist ivuxolimab in advanced cancers. The assay was immunoSEQ multiplex PCR, and TCRdb's table has in-frame clones only and misses some. The repertoire has 35,000 to 50,000 clones, roughly 86% of them found once; the top ten carry 21%. The material was CD4+ or CD8+ T cells sorted from blood, obtained in a trial of the OX40 agonist ivuxolimab. All receptors derive from an adult with an advanced solid tumor such as melanoma, head and neck, liver or kidney cancer.

This chain uses TRBV7-9 with TRBJ1-6; D unclear. CDR3 size: 16 residues. Trimming pared 3 bases from V and 11 bases from J, leaving 20 bases between. CDR1 SEHNR and CDR2 FQNEAQ come from the germline V gene (reference sequence). The CDR3 sequence is CASSLRYEGVWAPLHF. CDR3 DNA sequence: TGTGCCAGCAGCTTGCGCTATGAGGGAGTATGGGCACCCCTCCACTTT.

This chain uses TRBV2 with TRBJ2-7; no firm D call. Trimming took 2 bases from V and 5 from J, leaving 4 bases between them. CDR1 and CDR2 from the germline V gene are SNHLY and FYNNEI. The CDR3 covers 11 residues. The CDR3 region is CASSEPNEQYV. The CDR3 DNA reads TGTGCCAGCAGTGAACCCAACGAGCAGTACGTC.

The CDR3 region is CASSDENTGELFF. The CDR3 bases are TGTGCCAGCAGCGATGAAAACACCGGGGAGCTGTTTTTT. The rearrangement joins TRBV9 to TRBJ2-2; D is uncertain. The germline V gene encodes CDR1 SGDLS and CDR2 YYNGEE. V was shortened by 3 bases and J by 2 bases, with 5 bases between the two germline ends. The CDR3 consists of 13 residues.

V and J are TRBV5-1 and TRBJ2-2; 12 bases line up with TRBD1. V shed 0 bases and J 1 base; nucleotides not matched to a gene: 7. Germline V gives CDR1 SGHRS, CDR2 YFSETQ. The CDR3 has 19 amino acids. CDR3 nucleotides: TGCGCCAGCAGCTTGGCTTTGGGACAGGGGGCTAGGAACACCGGGGAGCTGTTTTTT. Translation gives CASSLALGQGARNTGELFF. The variable domain in full, with the rest retrieved from reference TRBV5-1 and TRBJ2-2, is KAGVTQTPRYLIKTRGQQVTLSCSPISGHRSVSWYQQTPGQGLQFLFEYFSETQRNKGNFPGRFSGRQFSNSRSEMNVSTLELGDSALYLCASSLALGQGARNTGELFFGEGSRLTVL.

This chain uses TRBV7-9 with TRBJ1-2, with a possible D match to TRBD1 (5 bases). Germline V lookup: CDR1 SEHNR, CDR2 FQNEAQ (reference sequence). V was trimmed by 5 bases and J by 0 bases, leaving 13 bases between them. CDR3 length equals 15 residues. The CDR3 sequence is CASSPITGANYGYTF. The CDR3 bases are TGTGCCAGCAGCCCAATAACAGGCGCTAACTATGGCTACACCTTC.

The genes are TRBV19 and TRBJ1-1; D remains unclear. In germline, CDR1 is LNHDA, CDR2 SQIVND (reference sequence). The CDR3 sequence is 11 residues long. The V end was cut by 7 bases, the J end by 1 base, with 4 bases between. The CDR3 bases are TGTGCCAGTATCGCGAACACTGAAGCTTTCTTT. Translating it yields CASIANTEAFF.

This chain uses TRBV4-3 with TRBJ1-6, with 7 positions matching TRBD1. Germline V gene lookup returns CDR1 LGHNA and CDR2 YSLEER. V was pared by 0 bases and J by 9 bases, with 11 bases of the junction left unmatched. CDR3 length: 17 residues. The CDR3 bases are TGCGCCAGCAGCCAAGAGGAAACAGGGGTTCAGGGTTCACCCCTCCACTTT. This sequence encodes CASSQEETGVQGSPLHF.

CDR3 amino acids: CSVHTGHSNQPQHF. DNA of the CDR3: TGCAGCGTCCACACCGGTCATAGCAATCAGCCCCAGCATTTT. The rearrangement uses TRBV29-1 and TRBJ1-5; D gene unclear. Germline V CDR1 and CDR2: SQVTM, ANQGSEA. The CDR3 runs 14 residues. Deletions cut 6 bases from V and 0 bases from J, with 12 bases between.

The chain combines TRBV7-6 with TRBJ2-7; unclear D gene. V lost 0 bases, J lost 4 bases, and 10 bases lay in between. The germline V gene encodes CDR1 SGHVS and CDR2 FNYEAQ. The CDR3 has 14 residues. Here the CDR3 DNA reads TGTGCCAGCAGCTTAGCGTCAGTAGGGTACGAGCAGTACGTC. Residues: CASSLASVGYEQYV.

This rearrangement joins TRBV28 to TRBJ1-1; 9 nucleotides match TRBD1. The ends lost 5 bases at V and 4 bases at J; junction bases unmatched: 8. Germline CDR1 reads MDHEN; CDR2 reads SYDVKM. The CDR3 spans 15 residues. CDR3 amino acids: CASSLWDREGTEAFF. In DNA form, the CDR3 reads TGTGCCAGCAGTCTTTGGGACAGGGAAGGCACTGAAGCTTTCTTT. Looking up the rest from reference TRBV28 and TRBJ1-1 gives the full variable domain: DVKVTQSSRYLVKRTGEKVFLECVQDMDHENMFWYRQDPGLGLRLIYFSYDVKMKEKGDIPEGYSVSREKKERFSLILESASTNQTSMYLCASSLWDREGTEAFFGQGTRLTVV.

V gene TRBV2 combines with J gene TRBJ2-5; D unclear. Trimming shortened V by 1 base and J by 3 bases, and 6 bases separated the two germline ends. This CDR3 spans 13 amino acids. CDR1 and CDR2 (germline): SNHLY, FYNNEI. CDR3 protein: CASSEGLEETQYF. CDR3 coding DNA: TGTGCCAGCAGTGAAGGGCTAGAAGAGACCCAGTACTTC.

The chain is built from TRBV23-1 and TRBJ2-7, with D hard to call. TRBV23-1 belongs to the ORF category, with a function that is uncertain. V lost 3 bases to trimming and J lost 2 bases, with 20 bases between them. CDR3 length: 17 residues. CDR3 amino acids: CASSQVGGYSLPYEQYF. CDR3 bases: TGCGCCAGCAGTCAGGTGGGCGGTTACAGTCTTCCCTACGAGCAGTACTTC.

The chain has TRBV27 and TRBJ1-4, with a possible D match to TRBD1 (5 bases). The CDR3 spans 15 residues. Germline CDR1 reads MNHEY; CDR2 reads SMNVEV (reference sequence). Trimming cost V 6 bases and J 2 bases, with 13 bases left between them. CDR3 in DNA: TGTGCCAGCAGCCCCAATAGGGGCACTAATGAAAAACTGTTTTTT. This translates into CASSPNRGTNEKLFF.

The chain is built from TRBV6-1 and TRBJ1-2; unclear D gene. The CDR3 is 14 amino acids. Trimming took off 1 base at V and 5 bases at J, with 11 bases between the two ends. Germline CDR1 MNHNS, CDR2 SASEGT. CDR3 bases: TGTGCCAGCAGTGAAGACCCGATGGGGTATGGCTACACCTTC. This sequence encodes CASSEDPMGYGYTF.

The chain uses TRBV6-5 and TRBJ1-4; D unclear. Trimming cost V 5 bases and J 3 bases, with 7 bases left between them. CDR3 size: 13 residues. The germline gives CDR1 MNHEY, CDR2 SVGAGI. Here the CDR3 reads CASSRGSNEKLFF. The DNA for the CDR3 is TGTGCCAGCAGTCGTGGGTCTAATGAAAAACTGTTTTTT.

The rearrangement uses TRBV7-9 and TRBJ1-1, with D possibly matching TRBD1 (6 bases). Between the trimmed V and J ends, which lost 4 bases and 1 base, there was a span of 10 bases. CDR3 size: 14 residues. In germline, CDR1 is SEHNR, CDR2 FQNEAQ (reference sequence). The DNA of the CDR3 is TGTGCCAGCAGCTGGGAGGGGGAGAACACTGAAGCTTTCTTT. Translating it yields CASSWEGENTEAFF.

This clone was detected once. The chain is built from TRBV10-3 and TRBJ1-2; 10 nucleotides match TRBD1. The CDR3 covers 18 residues. V trimming: 0 bases; J trimming: 2 bases; junction bases outside the gene matches: 9. Germline CDR1 ENHRY, CDR2 SYGVKD. CDR3 coding DNA: TGTGCCATCAGTGAGTCTAGACAGGGGGCGCTTAAGAACTATGGCTACACCTTC. It yields the protein CAISESRQGALKNYGYTF.

The V gene is TRBV4-3, the J gene TRBJ2-1; D ambiguous. The CDR3 covers 17 residues. CDR1 LGHNA and CDR2 YSLEER come from the germline V gene. V lost 0 bases and J lost 0, with 12 bases in between. The CDR3 nucleotides are TGCGCCAGCAGCCAAGATGTCAGCCCTTCCTCCTACAATGAGCAGTTCTTC. Amino acids: CASSQDVSPSSYNEQFF.

The J gene is TRBJ2-7, the V gene TRBV19, with D unclear. Germline loops: CDR1 LNHDA, CDR2 SQIVND (reference sequence). The CDR3 length is 14 residues. V was pared by 7 bases and J by 1 base, with 14 bases between. CDR3 sequence: CASMNVGRSYEQYF. CDR3 DNA: TGTGCCAGTATGAACGTTGGGCGATCCTACGAGCAGTACTTC.

This chain connects TRBV5-8 to TRBJ2-5; 10 bases agree with TRBD2. The CDR3 length is 16 residues. CDR1 SGHTS and CDR2 YDEGEE come from the germline V gene. V was clipped by 0 bases and J by 5 bases; unmatched bases: 7. This CDR3 is CASSLGPGTSAETQYF. Written as DNA, the CDR3 is TGTGCCAGCAGCTTGGGCCCCGGGACTAGCGCTGAGACCCAGTACTTC. The variable domain in full, completed from reference TRBV5-8 and TRBJ2-5, reads EAGVTQSPTHLIKTRGQQATLRCSPISGHTSVYWYQQALGLGLQFLLWYDEGEERNRGNFPPRFSGRQFPNYSSELNVNALELEDSALYLCASSLGPGTSAETQYFGPGTRLLVL.